Each of the 14 T cell receptor beta chains below was sequenced from the same sample in a study of cytomegalovirus exposure and HLA in healthy donors. A multiplex PCR was run with 60 Vbeta primers and 13 Jbeta primers. Assay used: immunoSEQ multiplex PCR; TCRdb lists only in-frame clones, some missing. Of 50,000 or so clones listed, roughly four fifths are singletons. Material: PBMCs. All receptors derive from a boy under 18 in good health and CMV-seropositive.

This rearrangement joins TRBV6-6 to TRBJ2-1; 8 bases agree with TRBD2. This CDR3 contains 14 residues. Germline-derived CDR1 and CDR2 are MNHNY and SVGAGI (reference sequence). The junction had 6 bases not matched to a gene; V was cut back by 2 bases and J by 9 bases. This CDR3 reads CASSYDDGGGEQFF. The CDR3 DNA reads as TGTGCCAGCAGTTACGATGACGGGGGGGGTGAGCAGTTCTTC.

The chain uses TRBV5-1 and TRBJ2-5, with 10 bases that match TRBD2. Germline V CDR1 and CDR2: SGHRS, YFSETQ. The length of the CDR3 is 17 residues. V dropped 4 bases and J dropped 4; count of bases not matched to a gene: 13. This CDR3 is CASSPEASGGLGETQYF. In DNA form, the CDR3 reads TGCGCCAGCAGCCCGGAGGCTAGCGGGGGACTCGGAGAGACCCAGTACTTC.

This clone showed up just a few times. This sequence joins TRBV9 and TRBJ2-5; TRBD2 matches at 8 bases. The CDR3 consists of 14 residues. CDR1 is SGDLS, CDR2 YYNGEE, per germline. The V and J ends lost 3 bases and 0 bases, in that order; junction bases with no gene match: 1. The CDR3 DNA reads as TGTGCCAGCAGCGGACTAGCGCACCAAGAGACCCAGTACTTC. Translating gives CASSGLAHQETQYF.

The J gene is TRBJ2-7, the V gene TRBV27; tentative D call: TRBD1 (6 bases). Germline-derived CDR1 and CDR2 are MNHEY and SMNVEV (reference sequence). The CDR3 loop spans 12 amino acids. V was clipped by 3 bases and J by 6 bases, with 9 bases between them. The CDR3 region has the DNA TGTGCCAGCAGTTTCCCGGACAGCGAGCAGTACTTC. Amino acid sequence: CASSFPDSEQYF.

V is TRBV9 and J is TRBJ2-3; D unresolved. Trimming removed 2 bases at V and 0 bases at J, with 10 bases between. The CDR3 length is 15 residues. CDR1 is SGDLS and CDR2 is YYNGEE in the germline V gene. This CDR3 is CASSVRELSTDTQYF. CDR3 DNA sequence: TGTGCCAGCAGCGTGAGAGAATTGAGCACAGATACGCAGTATTTT.

The chain uses TRBV10-3 and TRBJ1-3, with TRBD1 identical over 7 bases. In germline, CDR1 is ENHRY, CDR2 SYGVKD. Trimming took 0 bases from V and 3 from J; bases not matched to a gene: 5. There are 16 residues in the CDR3. As DNA, the CDR3 is TGTGCCATCAGTGAGTCAGAGACAGGGAATGGAAACACCATATATTTT. It is translated as CAISESETGNGNTIYF.

The CDR3 loop reads CASSSTDGYTF. CDR3 bases: TGTGCCAGCAGCTCGACAGATGGCTACACCTTC. The V and J genes are TRBV7-6 and TRBJ1-2, with D maybe TRBD1 (5 bases). The CDR3 totals 11 residues. Germline CDR1 SGHVS, CDR2 FNYEAQ. Trimming cost V 4 bases and J 6 bases, with 6 bases left between them.

The J gene is TRBJ1-2, the V gene TRBV25-1; 7 nucleotides match TRBD1. Per germline, CDR1 MGHDK and CDR2 SYGVNS. The CDR3 spans 16 residues. Trimming took 3 bases from V and 7 from J; bases not matched to a gene: 14. The CDR3 sequence is CASSDPRTGPLSGYTF. The CDR3 nucleotides are TGTGCCAGCAGTGATCCCCGGACAGGCCCCCTCTCTGGCTACACCTTC.

In the case of this clone: This same CDR3 is encoded by further DNA sequences in the sample. This sequence joins TRBV12-5 and TRBJ2-7; TRBD1 matches at 9 bases. V was pared by 1 base and J by 5 bases, with 3 bases of the junction left unmatched. The CDR3 runs to 14 residues. The germline V gene has CDR1 LGHNT and CDR2 FRNRAP. The CDR3 DNA follows: TGTGCTAGTGGTTTGGGCCGGGACAGGGACGAGCAGTACTTC. This gives the protein CASGLGRDRDEQYF.

The chain uses TRBV15 and TRBJ2-3, with TRBD2 matching over 7 bases. The CDR3 runs 15 residues. CDR1 LNHNV and CDR2 YYDKDF come from the germline V gene (reference sequence). Trimming cost V 4 bases and J 0 bases; bases outside gene matches: 4. The CDR3 reads CATSKRGSSTDTQYF. In nucleotides, the CDR3 is TGTGCCACCAGCAAGCGGGGATCTAGCACAGATACGCAGTATTTT.

V gene TRBV5-6 combines with J gene TRBJ2-3, with D unresolved. The CDR3 covers 15 residues. Germline CDR1 reads SGHDT; CDR2 reads YYEEEE. Trimming pared 3 bases from V and 0 bases from J, leaving 11 bases between. The CDR3 bases are TGTGCCAGCAGCTGGTGGGCCGGAAGCACAGATACGCAGTATTTT. This codes for CASSWWAGSTDTQYF.

The chain couples TRBV13 to TRBJ2-5; tentative D call: TRBD2 (6 bases). This CDR3 has 13 amino acids. V was trimmed by 2 bases and J by 5 bases, leaving 9 bases between them. Germline CDR1 PRHDT, CDR2 FYEKMQ (reference sequence). CDR3 region: CASSLSGRETQYF. CDR3 bases: TGTGCCAGCAGCTTATCAGGGAGGGAGACCCAGTACTTC.

This sequence joins TRBV5-4 and TRBJ1-5; the D is unclear. Germline CDR1 reads SGHNT; CDR2 reads YYREEE (reference sequence). V gave up 2 bases and J gave up 6 bases, with 12 bases separating them. The CDR3 loop spans 14 amino acids. CDR3 coding DNA: TGTGCCAGCAGCTTTGAGGGTTTAAGTCAGCCCCAGCATTTT. It translates to CASSFEGLSQPQHF.

About this clone itself: At one end the junction does not follow the germline gene, possibly because of a read error. The chain couples TRBV7-9 to TRBJ2-7; D is uncertain. The CDR3 length is 13 residues. CDR1 is SEHNR and CDR2 is FQNEAQ in the germline V gene (reference sequence). CDR3: CSSSPPSSYEQYF. For the CDR3, the DNA is TGTTCCAGCAGCCCCCCGAGCTCCTACGAGCAGTACTTC.